This T cell receptor (beta chain) was recorded in a study of spatial heterogeneity in lung cancer. V lost 2 bases and J 0 bases, leaving 9 bases between the germline ends. The germline CDR1 and CDR2 sequences are SGHRS and YFSETQ. The CDR3 loop spans 15 amino acids. This clonotype was counted between two and nine times. No antigen is known for it. TCRdb used MiXCR to reprocess the 5' RACE reads, holding one entry per CDR3 protein. The top ten clones hold 50% to 65% of a sample with approximately 44,000 distinct CDR3 sequences, roughly an eighth of them seen once. General study points: Ubiquitous expanded tumor TCRs showed up in blood more at resection than follow-up.

Time point described: sample taken at primary tumor resection. Frozen PBMC, nontumor lung or tumor provided whole RNA, which was sequenced unsorted. The chain recombines TRBV5-1 with TRBJ2-1; a weak D match, TRBD2 (6 bases). The clonotype comes from a male donor with early-stage non-small cell lung cancer. The sequenced sample was PBMCs, obtained at surgery. The CDR3 loop is CASSFSGVSYNEQFF. The CDR3 bases are TGCGCCAGCAGCTTTTCGGGGGTCTCCTACAATGAGCAGTTCTTC.